These T cell receptor beta chains were read from a single sample in a study of blood T cell repertoires in COVID-19. Sequencing used immunoSEQ multiplex PCR; TCRdb keeps in-frame clones, though not all of them. Of 200,000 to 250,000 clones listed, less than 90% are singletons. The source material was peripheral blood. These receptors originate from a man aged 65 to 79 with acute or convalescent COVID-19. Each CDR3 is given with its conserved first and last residue. A D gene is named only where the DNA matches it firmly.

v_gene	d_gene	j_gene	CDR3aa
TRBV2	.	TRBJ2-5	CASTRPGQETQYF
TRBV7-3	.	TRBJ1-1	CASSQDRNTEAFF
TRBV6-5	TRBD1	TRBJ2-7	CASRLGQGPVYEQYF
TRBV6-5	TRBD2	TRBJ2-5	CASSDSAGDRETQYF
TRBV30	.	TRBJ2-7	CAWSSGGVGEQYF
TRBV6-5	.	TRBJ2-5	CAARSGGSQETQYF
TRBV7-9	TRBD1	TRBJ1-4	CASSRGQGRREKLFF
TRBV18	TRBD1	TRBJ1-6	CASVTTGGSSPLHF
TRBV18	.	TRBJ2-1	CASSSERIEQFF
TRBV3-1/TRBV3-2	.	TRBJ1-1	CASSQNGNTEAFF
TRBV15	.	TRBJ2-2	CATSSRLNTGELFF
TRBV27	.	TRBJ1-5	CASSWGRGGNQPQHF
TRBV5-6	TRBD1	TRBJ1-4	CASSLVGQGATNEKLFF
TRBV9	.	TRBJ1-6	CASSVASDNSPLHF
TRBV7-9	.	TRBJ2-1	CASSLETRYNEQFF
TRBV7-9	.	TRBJ2-3	CASSPGLSTDTQYF
TRBV3-1/TRBV3-2	.	TRBJ1-2	CASSQGFEGRGYTF
TRBV5-6	TRBD1	TRBJ1-5	CASSSGTGSNQPQHF
TRBV16	.	TRBJ1-1	CASSPHRVGSEAFF
TRBV19	.	TRBJ1-1	CASSIQGTVMNTEAFF
TRBV5-1	.	TRBJ2-2	CASSPKTANTGELFF
TRBV3-1/TRBV3-2	.	TRBJ1-3	CASSPHRQFAGSGNTIYF
TRBV12-5	TRBD2	TRBJ2-7	CASGLDQTSGVTYEQYF
TRBV7-2	.	TRBJ2-7	CASSLESGAGVSSQYF